This note documents a single T cell receptor beta chain sequence. Its antigen is unidentified. Using immunoSEQ multiplex PCR, the repertoire was profiled, and TCRdb retains in-frame clones only, with some absent. The sample totals about 140,000 clones. These data originate in a study of T cell responses to AZD1222 COVID-19 vaccine. Study results and caveats: When two AZD1222 doses had been given, Spike-specific TCR breadth and depth rose.

Specimen: peripheral blood. This TCR came from an adult in good health.

As DNA, the CDR3 is TGTGCCAGCAGCTTAGCAGGGCAGGGAGGGCAAGAGACCCAGTACTTC. This encodes CASSLAGQGGQETQYF. The J gene is TRBJ2-5, the V gene TRBV7-9; 7 bases are shared with TRBD2. Trimming took 0 bases from V and 2 from J; bases not matched to a gene: 6. CDR3 length equals 16 residues. CDR1 and CDR2 (germline): SEHNR, FQNEAQ (reference sequence).